A single sample gave rise to the 19 T cell receptor beta chains below, sequenced in a study of blood T cell repertoires in COVID-19. The method was immunoSEQ multiplex PCR; TCRdb's version includes in-frame clones alone and lacks a portion of them. The table records 250,000 to 350,000 clones, 85% of them present only once. Sequencing was done on a sample of PBMCs or T cells enriched from blood (not recorded which). The receptors derive from a woman in her forties or fifties who had recovered from COVID-19.

The genes are TRBV5-1 and TRBJ1-3, with D unclear. From germline, CDR1 is SGHRS and CDR2 YFSETQ. This CDR3 is 17 amino acids long. The germline V and J ends were trimmed by 1 base and 0 bases, with 14 bases remaining between them. Written as DNA, the CDR3 is TGCGCCAGCAGCTTGTTCCAGTCGGGTTTCTCTGGAAACACCATATATTTT. Its translation is CASSLFQSGFSGNTIYF.

The rearrangement links TRBV7-2 to TRBJ2-2; TRBD2 might be the D (8 bases). Germline V gene lookup returns CDR1 SGHTA and CDR2 FQGNSA. The CDR3 covers 14 residues. The ends were cut back, 5 bases at V and 6 bases at J, with 13 bases in the middle. The CDR3 region is CASSPGGLAGELFF. DNA of the CDR3: TGTGCCAGCAGCCCAGGGGGACTAGCCGGGGAGCTGTTTTTT.

The CDR3 sequence: CSVPLANTGELFF. The CDR3, as DNA: TGCAGCGTCCCCCTCGCGAACACCGGGGAGCTGTTTTTT. The J gene is TRBJ2-2, the V gene TRBV29-1; no firm D call. Germline V gives CDR1 SQVTM, CDR2 ANQGSEA. Deletions cut 6 bases from V and 0 bases from J, with 8 bases between. The CDR3 has 13 amino acids.

The chain combines TRBV28 with TRBJ2-2, with a tentative D call TRBD2 (6 bases). The CDR3 is made up of 14 amino acids. The germline gives CDR1 MDHEN, CDR2 SYDVKM. The V gene lost 8 bases and the J gene lost 0 bases, with 10 bases spanning the gap. CDR3 DNA: TGTGCCAGCTGGACTAATTCGAACACCGGGGAGCTGTTTTTT. It specifies CASWTNSNTGELFF.

The CDR3 spells CASSPDSQETQYF. In DNA, the CDR3 is TGCGCCAGCAGTCCGGACTCCCAAGAGACCCAGTACTTC. The chain joins TRBV10-1 to TRBJ2-5; a possible D gene is TRBD2 (5 bases). The CDR3 is made up of 13 amino acids. V was shortened by 5 bases and J by 1 base, with 8 bases between the two germline ends. Germline CDR1 and CDR2: WNHNN and SYGVQD (reference sequence).

The chain employs TRBV5-1 and TRBJ1-3; unclear D gene. Germline values: CDR1 SGHRS, CDR2 YFSETQ. The CDR3 is 14 amino acids. V lost 7 bases and J 0 bases, leaving 11 bases between the germline ends. This CDR3 is CASQPTFSGNTIYF. DNA for the CDR3: TGCGCCAGCCAACCTACGTTCTCTGGAAACACCATATATTTT.

V is TRBV5-1 and J is TRBJ1-3; 7 bases map to TRBD1. The CDR3 loop spans 15 amino acids. V lost 7 bases and J lost 0; bases outside the gene matches: 7. Looked up from germline, CDR1 is SGHRS and CDR2 is YFSETQ. This chain's CDR3 is CASPYRGSSGNTIYF. For the CDR3, the DNA is TGCGCCAGCCCCTACAGGGGCTCCTCTGGAAACACCATATATTTT. The full variable domain, rest sourced from reference TRBV5-1 and TRBJ1-3, is KAGVTQTPRYLIKTRGQQVTLSCSPISGHRSVSWYQQTPGQGLQFLFEYFSETQRNKGNFPGRFSGRQFSNSRSEMNVSTLELGDSALYLCASPYRGSSGNTIYFGEGSWLTVV.

The J gene is TRBJ1-5, the V gene TRBV19; a possible D gene is TRBD1 (6 bases). The CDR3 consists of 15 residues. Trimming shortened V by 6 bases and J by 0 bases, and 12 bases separated the two germline ends. Germline V gene data show CDR1 as LNHDA and CDR2 as SQIVND (reference sequence). CDR3 amino acids: CASRGAGYSNQPQHF. CDR3 coding DNA: TGTGCCAGTAGGGGGGCCGGATATAGCAATCAGCCCCAGCATTTT.

In its sample, this clone was seen once. The V and J genes are TRBV11-3 and TRBJ2-5; D may be TRBD2 (5 bases). This CDR3 is built from 14 residues. Germline V gene lookup returns CDR1 SGHNT and CDR2 YENEEA. Trimming took 4 bases from V and 7 from J, leaving 16 bases between them. CDR3: CASSSDSTAGTQYF. Here the CDR3 DNA reads TGTGCCAGCAGCTCCGACTCCACGGCGGGGACCCAGTACTTC.

Points on this clone: Other nucleotide sequences in the sample specify the same CDR3. J is TRBJ1-5 and V is TRBV6-1; D is unresolved. The CDR3 extends over 14 amino acids. The germline V and J ends were trimmed by 2 bases and 2 bases, with 7 bases remaining between them. CDR1 MNHNS and CDR2 SASEGT come from the germline V gene. The CDR3 nucleotides are TGTGCCAGCAGTGAATGGCAAGGCAATCAGCCCCAGCATTTT. It translates to CASSEWQGNQPQHF.

The gene calls are TRBV6-2 or TRBV6-3 and TRBJ2-1; TRBD1 agrees at 11 bases. CDR1 MNHEY and CDR2 SVGEGT come from the germline V gene. Trimming at V came to 5 bases and at J to 5 bases, leaving 11 bases not matched to a gene. The CDR3 extends over 17 amino acids. The CDR3 here is CASSPFPGTGGNNEQFF. In nucleotides, the CDR3 is TGTGCCAGCAGTCCCTTTCCCGGGACAGGGGGAAACAATGAGCAGTTCTTC.

Concerning this clone itself: Other DNA sequences from this sample encode an identical CDR3 as well. The chain carries TRBV12-3 or TRBV12-4 and TRBJ1-1, with D tentatively TRBD1 (5 bases). V was cut by 2 bases and J by 5 bases, with 6 bases left in between. The CDR3 consists of 12 residues. The CDR3 reads CASSLQGTEAFF. The CDR3 DNA reads as TGTGCCAGCAGTTTACAGGGTACTGAAGCTTTCTTT.

The chain recombines TRBV5-8 with TRBJ1-5; 11 bases are shared with TRBD1. This CDR3 has 14 residues. J lost 5 bases, V lost 4 bases, and 2 bases had no gene match. CDR1 and CDR2 (germline): SGHTS, YDEGEE. CDR3 amino acids: CASSGGQGDQPQHF. Written as DNA, the CDR3 is TGTGCCAGCAGCGGGGGACAGGGGGATCAGCCCCAGCATTTT.

The J gene is TRBJ1-4, the V gene TRBV15, with 7 bases lining up with TRBD1. The length of the CDR3 is 15 residues. Germline CDR1 is LNHNV and CDR2 is YYDKDF (reference sequence). V trimming: 0 bases; J trimming: 8 bases; junction bases outside the gene matches: 6. CDR3 sequence: CATSRDPGGEEKLFF. CDR3 coding DNA: TGTGCCACCAGCAGAGATCCAGGGGGAGAGGAAAAACTGTTTTTT.

This clone appeared a single time. The chain employs TRBV7-3 and TRBJ2-2, with 7 bases fitting TRBD1. Germline lookup yields CDR1 SGHTA and CDR2 FQGTGA. This CDR3 has 15 amino acids. J was trimmed by 5 bases and V by 5 bases; bases with no gene match: 8. In DNA form, the CDR3 reads TGTGCCAGCAGCCTTACAGGGGAAAAAACCGGGGAGCTGTTTTTT. This sequence encodes CASSLTGEKTGELFF.

This rearrangement joins TRBV5-1 to TRBJ2-7; 12 nucleotides align to TRBD2. J lost 7 bases, V lost 4 bases, and 9 bases had no gene match. In germline, CDR1 is SGHRS, CDR2 YFSETQ. The CDR3 sequence is 15 residues long. This chain's CDR3 is CASSRGTSGYLEQYF. CDR3 nucleotide sequence: TGCGCCAGCAGCCGAGGGACTAGCGGGTACCTGGAGCAGTACTTC.

DNA of the CDR3: TGCGCCAGCAGCTTGGACGGTAGTAGCAATCAGCCCCAGCATTTT. Translating gives CASSLDGSSNQPQHF. The gene calls are TRBV5-1 and TRBJ1-5; D remains ambiguous. This CDR3 is built from 15 residues. Trimming removed 0 bases at V and 0 bases at J, with 7 bases between. The germline V gene has CDR1 SGHRS and CDR2 YFSETQ.

This clone has only a few counts. V is TRBV4-2 and J is TRBJ1-1; the D is unclear. V shed 0 bases and J shed 4 bases, with 9 bases lying between them. CDR1 LGHNA and CDR2 YNFKEQ come from the germline V gene. There are 14 residues in the CDR3. In DNA form, the CDR3 reads TGTGCCAGCAGCCAAGACCTCCTAGGCACTGAAGCTTTCTTT. Protein product: CASSQDLLGTEAFF.

This sequence joins TRBV4-2 and TRBJ1-5; D is ambiguous. Germline assignment: CDR1 LGHNA and CDR2 YNFKEQ. The V gene lost 1 base and the J gene lost 6 bases, with 7 bases spanning the gap. The CDR3 has 13 amino acids. The CDR3 sequence: CASSQGGSQPQHF. As DNA, the CDR3 is TGTGCCAGCAGCCAAGGAGGGTCTCAGCCCCAGCATTTT.